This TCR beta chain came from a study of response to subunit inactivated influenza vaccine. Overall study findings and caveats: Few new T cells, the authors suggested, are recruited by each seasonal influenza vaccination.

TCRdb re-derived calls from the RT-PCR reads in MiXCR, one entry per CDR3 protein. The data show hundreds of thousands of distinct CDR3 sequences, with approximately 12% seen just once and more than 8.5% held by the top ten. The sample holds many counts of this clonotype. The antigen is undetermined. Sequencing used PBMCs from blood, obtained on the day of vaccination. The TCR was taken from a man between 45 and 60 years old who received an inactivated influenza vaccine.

CDR3: CASSPTRTGPDTQYF. The CDR3 bases are TGTGCCAGCAGTCCCACCCGGACAGGGCCAGATACGCAGTATTTT. The chain combines TRBV6-2 or TRBV6-3 with TRBJ2-3, with 8 positions matching TRBD1. J lost 4 bases, V lost 5 bases, and 8 bases had no gene match. The CDR3 loop spans 15 amino acids. Germline V CDR1 and CDR2: MNHEY, SVGEGT.